What follows are 28 T cell receptor beta chains derived from one specimen sequenced in a study of T cell responses to AZD1222 COVID-19 vaccine. Method: immunoSEQ multiplex PCR; TCRdb's copy keeps in-frame clones and lacks some. The table shows approximately 150,000 clones, with roughly 87% occurring only once. Specimen: peripheral blood, collected 28 days after the second AZD1222 dose. These receptors came from an adult who received the AZD1222 COVID-19 vaccine.

About this clone: Other nucleotide sequences from this sample produce the same CDR3. This sequence joins TRBV28 and TRBJ2-7, with 7 bases lining up with TRBD2. Per germline, CDR1 MDHEN and CDR2 SYDVKM. V was clipped by 3 bases and J by 4 bases; unmatched bases: 0. The CDR3 covers 12 residues. DNA of the CDR3: TGTGCCAGCAGTTTGGGAGGGTACGAGCAGTACTTC. It specifies CASSLGGYEQYF.

This clone was counted a single time. The J gene is TRBJ2-7, the V gene TRBV3-1 (or the pseudogene TRBV3-2), with TRBD2 matching over 7 bases. The germline gives CDR1 LGHDT, CDR2 YNNKEL (reference sequence). CDR3 length: 15 amino acids. Trimming cost V 1 base and J 4 bases; bases outside gene matches: 7. The CDR3 reads CASSQARGLVYEQYF. In DNA form, the CDR3 reads TGTGCCAGCAGCCAAGCCAGAGGACTAGTTTACGAGCAGTACTTC.

The chain couples TRBV11-2 to TRBJ2-1, with 10 positions matching TRBD1. V dropped 0 bases and J dropped 3; count of bases not matched to a gene: 2. Germline assignment: CDR1 SGHAT and CDR2 FQNNGV. The CDR3 extends over 16 amino acids. The CDR3 protein is CASSLDRTGGYNEQFF. The DNA for the CDR3 is TGTGCCAGCAGCTTAGATCGGACAGGGGGCTACAATGAGCAGTTCTTC.

This chain joins TRBV19 and TRBJ1-4; TRBD1 aligns across 11 bases. CDR1 and CDR2 from the germline V gene are LNHDA and SQIVND (reference sequence). The J segment lost 9 bases and the V segment lost 9 bases, leaving 0 bases of the junction unmatched. The CDR3 has 11 residues. The CDR3 loop is CARDRGQKLFF. CDR3 DNA sequence: TGTGCCAGGGACAGGGGGCAAAAACTGTTTTTT.

The chain employs TRBV27 and TRBJ2-7, with a weak D call TRBD2 (5 bases). The ends were cut back, 1 base at V and 2 bases at J, with 15 bases in the middle. This CDR3 contains 16 residues. In germline, CDR1 is MNHEY, CDR2 SMNVEV (reference sequence). CDR3 DNA: TGTGCCAGCAGTTTATTGACCGGGATAGGGACCTACGAGCAGTACTTC. This translates into CASSLLTGIGTYEQYF.

The gene calls are TRBV5-3 and TRBJ1-4; D is possibly TRBD1 (6 bases). TRBV5-3 is flagged as an ORF with uncertain function. This CDR3 is built from 21 residues. V lost 6 bases, J lost 2 bases, and 32 bases lay in between. The CDR3 nucleotides are TGTGCCAGAATACGGGATCTTGGGGGGGCGAAACCACTCGACACTAATGAAAAACTGTTTTTT. It codes for CARIRDLGGAKPLDTNEKLFF.

The chain has TRBV12-3 or TRBV12-4 and TRBJ1-5; D perhaps matches TRBD1 (6 bases). Deletions cut 6 bases from V and 1 base from J, with 7 bases between. The CDR3 covers 13 residues. The CDR3, as DNA: TGTGCCAGCAGGACAGGCAGCAATCAGCCCCAGCATTTT. Protein sequence: CASRTGSNQPQHF.

This chain joins TRBV7-2 and TRBJ1-2; 9 bases fit TRBD1. The CDR3 totals 15 residues. The ends lost 5 bases at V and 6 bases at J; junction bases unmatched: 10. The germline CDR1 and CDR2 sequences are SGHTA and FQGNSA. CDR3 residues: CASSKRGTGHNGYTF. In nucleotides, the CDR3 is TGTGCCAGCAGCAAGAGGGGGACAGGGCATAATGGCTACACCTTC.

The chain employs TRBV7-2 and TRBJ1-1, with TRBD1 identical over 7 bases. V gave up 4 bases and J gave up 1 base; unmatched junction bases: 6. The germline CDR1 and CDR2 sequences are SGHTA and FQGNSA. The CDR3 spans 15 residues. The CDR3 DNA reads TGTGCCAGCAGCTCAAACAGGGGAGGGAACACTGAAGCTTTCTTT. Translation: CASSSNRGGNTEAFF.

Within the sample, this clone is medium-sized. The V gene is TRBV19, the J gene TRBJ2-3; 9 nucleotides line up with TRBD1. The V and J ends lost 9 bases and 1 base, in that order; junction bases with no gene match: 8. Germline V gives CDR1 LNHDA, CDR2 SQIVND (reference sequence). The CDR3 spans 15 residues. The DNA of the CDR3 is TGTGCCAGCAAACAGGGGGCTTGGGGCACAGATACGCAGTATTTT. It yields the protein CASKQGAWGTDTQYF.

The chain couples TRBV5-3 to TRBJ1-2; TRBD1 matches at 7 bases. TRBV5-3 is placed among ORFs of uncertain function. J gave up 7 bases and V 1 base, and 7 bases lay outside the gene matches. This CDR3 has 14 amino acids. The CDR3 nucleotides are TGTGCCAGAAGCTTGTGCCAGGGGGAACTTGGCTACACCTTC. Translation: CARSLCQGELGYTF.

CDR3 region: CASSAHPPPTEYEQYF. The DNA for the CDR3 is TGTGCCAGTAGTGCCCACCCCCCCCCAACCGAGTACGAGCAGTACTTC. The chain has TRBV19 and TRBJ2-7; D gene unclear. The CDR3 is 16 amino acids. Trimming left V 5 bases short and J 4 bases short, with 21 bases between. From germline, CDR1 is LNHDA and CDR2 SQIVND (reference sequence).

The chain is built from TRBV28 and TRBJ1-5; TRBD1 aligns across 7 bases. Germline loops: CDR1 MDHEN, CDR2 SYDVKM. V trimming: 6 bases; J trimming: 1 base; junction bases outside the gene matches: 6. This CDR3 region has 15 residues. Here the CDR3 reads CASRPTGVSNQPQHF. The CDR3 nucleotides are TGTGCCAGCAGACCCACAGGGGTGAGCAATCAGCCCCAGCATTTT.

As for this clone: The sample has other DNA sequences that encode this CDR3 too. The chain has TRBV19 and TRBJ1-5; D is perhaps TRBD1 (5 bases). V lost 6 bases and J lost 2, with 11 bases in between. Germline CDR1 LNHDA, CDR2 SQIVND (reference sequence). The CDR3 consists of 14 residues. The CDR3 sequence: CASSGTGGNQPQHF. In DNA form, the CDR3 reads TGTGCCAGTAGCGGGACGGGGGGCAATCAGCCCCAGCATTTT.

To note about this clone: At one of its ends the junction is not consistent with the germline gene, which may arise from a read error. J is TRBJ2-5 and V is TRBV6-1; D might be TRBD2 (6 bases). The CDR3 sequence is 17 residues long. The V gene's germline CDR1 is MNHNS and CDR2 SASEGT. The CDR3 here is CASIEERTIYLQETQYF. CDR3 nucleotide sequence: TGTGCCAGCATTGAAGAGAGGACTATTTATTTACAAGAGACCCAGTACTTC.

The J gene is TRBJ2-2, the V gene TRBV3-1 (or the pseudogene TRBV3-2), with D perhaps TRBD1 (5 bases). The germline V gene has CDR1 LGHDT and CDR2 YNNKEL (reference sequence). The germline V and J ends were trimmed by 3 bases and 7 bases, with 9 bases remaining between them. The CDR3 sequence is 13 residues long. DNA for the CDR3: TGTGCCAGCAGCCAGGGTAGGGGCGGGGAGCTGTTTTTT. Translation: CASSQGRGGELFF.

The J gene is TRBJ1-2, the V gene TRBV28; D might be TRBD1 (5 bases). The germline gives CDR1 MDHEN, CDR2 SYDVKM. This CDR3 has 15 residues. V was cut by 2 bases and J by 3 bases, with 13 bases left in between. The CDR3: CASSLGGRDHYGYTF. CDR3 coding DNA: TGTGCCAGCAGTTTAGGGGGACGAGATCACTATGGCTACACCTTC.

V usage is TRBV2 and J usage is TRBJ2-3; 7 bases fit TRBD2. This CDR3 is 15 amino acids long. Germline loops: CDR1 SNHLY, CDR2 FYNNEI. The V gene end was trimmed by 4 bases and the J gene end by 2 bases; junction bases not matched to a gene: 6. This CDR3 reads CASSGGGSLTDTQYF. CDR3 sequence (DNA): TGTGCCAGCAGTGGGGGCGGGAGTCTCACAGATACGCAGTATTTT.

This clone was detected only once. This chain links TRBV9 with TRBJ2-6, with a weak D call TRBD1 (5 bases). Trimming shortened V by 0 bases and J by 1 base, and 17 bases separated the two germline ends. Per germline, CDR1 SGDLS and CDR2 YYNGEE. The CDR3 sequence is 19 residues long. CDR3 in amino acids: CASSVATTGGQSGANVLTF. The CDR3, as DNA: TGTGCCAGCAGCGTAGCTACAACAGGTGGGCAATCTGGGGCCAACGTCCTGACTTTC.

The genes are TRBV30 and TRBJ1-6, with D uncertain. This CDR3 comprises 13 residues. V was pared by 5 bases and J by 6 bases, with 11 bases between. Germline V lookup: CDR1 GTSNPN, CDR2 SVGIG (reference sequence). CDR3 DNA: TGTGCCTGGGCCGCCGGGGTTAATTCACCCCTCCACTTT. Translation: CAWAAGVNSPLHF.

This chain joins TRBV11-1 and TRBJ2-7; TRBD1 matches at 8 bases. J lost 4 bases, V lost 5 bases, and 10 bases had no gene match. The CDR3 spans 15 residues. Germline CDR1 SGHAT, CDR2 FQDESV (reference sequence). CDR3 bases: TGTGCCAGCAGCGCAACAGAGCAGGGGGCATACGAGCAGTACTTC. It translates to CASSATEQGAYEQYF.

J is TRBJ1-2 and V is TRBV13; 8 nucleotides match TRBD1. Germline trimming cut 2 bases from V and 8 bases from J; bases unmatched to any gene: 4. This CDR3 is 13 amino acids long. From germline, CDR1 is PRHDT and CDR2 FYEKMQ (reference sequence). The CDR3 region is CASSLQGAKGYTF. The CDR3 DNA reads TGTGCCAGCAGCTTACAGGGGGCAAAAGGCTACACCTTC.

The V and J genes are TRBV19 and TRBJ2-3, with TRBD2 matching 8 bases. CDR3 length equals 14 residues. Germline V gene sequence: CDR1 LNHDA, CDR2 SQIVND (reference sequence). The V and J ends lost 4 bases and 4 bases, in that order; junction bases with no gene match: 4. The CDR3 nucleotides read TGTGCCAGTAGTACGGGAGGGCCATCAGATACGCAGTATTTT. This codes for CASSTGGPSDTQYF.

The genes are TRBV30 and TRBJ1-2, with TRBD1 matching 8 bases. The V segment lost 2 bases and the J segment 7 bases; nucleotides outside the gene matches: 0. This CDR3 is 11 amino acids long. Germline V CDR1 and CDR2: GTSNPN, SVGIG (reference sequence). CDR3 protein: CAWSTGGGYTF. The DNA of the CDR3 is TGTGCCTGGAGTACAGGGGGTGGCTACACCTTC. The variable domain in full, with the rest retrieved from reference TRBV30 and TRBJ1-2, is SQTIHQWPATLVQPVGSPLSLECTVEGTSNPNLYWYRQAAGRGLQLLFYSVGIGQISSEVPQNLSASRPQDRQFILSSKKLLLSDSGFYLCAWSTGGGYTFGSGTRLTVV.

The CDR3 DNA is TGCGCCAGCAGCCCCCCCCAGTGGCGCTCCTACAATGAGCAGTTCTTC. Protein product: CASSPPQWRSYNEQFF. This sequence joins TRBV5-1 and TRBJ2-1; D remains unclear. Per germline, CDR1 SGHRS and CDR2 YFSETQ. The CDR3 spans 16 residues. V gave up 4 bases and J gave up 0 bases, with 14 bases separating them.

This sequence joins TRBV5-1 and TRBJ1-1; TRBD1 might be the D (5 bases). The CDR3 loop spans 16 amino acids. Germline assignment: CDR1 SGHRS and CDR2 YFSETQ. The ends were cut back, 1 base at V and 3 bases at J, with 16 bases in the middle. The CDR3 loop reads CASSLPTGRLDTEAFF. CDR3 nucleotides: TGCGCCAGCAGCTTGCCGACGGGACGGTTGGACACTGAAGCTTTCTTT.

V is TRBV7-3 and J is TRBJ1-1; the match to TRBD1 covers 8 bases. The germline V gene has CDR1 SGHTA and CDR2 FQGTGA. CDR3 length equals 14 residues. Losses at the gene ends were 5 bases for V and 1 base for J; bases not matched to a gene: 3. Here the CDR3 reads CASSVQGGNTEAFF. The CDR3 nucleotides read TGTGCCAGCAGCGTACAGGGGGGGAACACTGAAGCTTTCTTT.

The rearrangement joins TRBV20-1 to TRBJ1-1; D not certain. The CDR3 consists of 11 residues. V lost 1 base to trimming and J lost 5 bases, with 5 bases between them. The germline V gene encodes CDR1 DFQATT and CDR2 SNEGSKA (reference sequence). The DNA of the CDR3 is TGCAGTGCTAGAGCTGAGACTGAAGCTTTCTTT. This sequence encodes CSARAETEAFF.